The T cell receptor (beta chain) under discussion was sequenced for a study of vaccination and CD4 T cells after COVID-19 (dated by TCRdb to between 2021 and 2023). Regarding the complete study: The convalescent cohort comprised six males and four females, including two Hispanic individuals, seven Caucasians, two Asians and one multiracial person. Each participant got two doses of either the Pfizer-BioNTech BNT162b2 vaccine (n=8) or the Moderna mRNA-1273 vaccine (n=2). Post-COVID blood samples from convalescent patients were collected a median of roughly 100 days after diagnosis, with a range of roughly 30 to 170 days. Post-vaccine blood samples were taken a median of 72 days after the second vaccine dose, with a range of 14 to 241 days. Overlapping spike peptide pools from SARS-CoV-2 and from the common cold coronaviruses HCoV-NL63, HCoV-OC43 and HCoV-229E were used as culture stimuli. As controls, cultures received a CEFX viral epitope pool (the positive control), an HIV-1 Nef peptide pool (the negative control), or no peptide at all. In around 9 COVID-19 convalescent patients and a handful of infection-naive healthy vaccine recipients, researchers compared the spike-specific CD4+ TCR repertoire from before mRNA vaccination with the repertoire from after. An earlier paper using these donors assessed, at the TCR clonotype level, memory CD4+ T cell crossreactivity between SARS-CoV-2 and common cold coronavirus spike proteins.

On the study overall, not on this receptor specifically: Of the vaccine-specific clones in convalescent patients, 304 of 307, or nearly all, reacted only to SARS-CoV-2 spike and did not cross-react with common cold coronaviruses. In convalescent patients, a median around 83% of post-vaccine SARS-CoV-2-reactive clones were detected only after vaccination, and vaccine-specific priming was suggested by this finding. The number of convalescent patients in the study was relatively small, and the study did not examine early timepoints following natural infection. The median count of SARS-CoV-2-reactive clonotypes went up from roughly 21 after infection to 38 after vaccination, although the change was not significant.

CDR1 and CDR2 are drawn from the germline V gene (reference sequence): SEHNR, FQNEAQ. From the cysteine up to the phenylalanine, the CDR3 has a length of 16 residues. The entry retains the CDR3 DNA only, 48 bases that are in frame from base 1. From V the trimming removes 4 bases and from J it removes 0 bases, while the gene matches leave 7 bases of the junction unaccounted for. This clonotype was detected a few times. The antigen it binds to is not known. No per-base quality is available; no much larger clone lies one base away. The treatment or condition label of this sample denotes: roughly nine-day PBMC culture with coronavirus spike peptide pools or control peptides (ViraFEST assay). CD4+ T cells from unexposed donors were collected before the COVID-19 pandemic (2011-2018). The ViraFEST assay was used in the study, in which antigen-specific T cells were expanded with peptide pools and expanded clonotypes were subsequently identified by TCR sequencing. Each well held 2.2 million or so PBMCs cultured with roughly 10 ug/ml peptide pools in IMDM containing approximately 4.8% human AB serum and roughly 10 IU/ml IL-2. On days 3 and 7, half of the culture medium was replaced with fresh IL-2-containing medium. After 9 to 11 days of culture, CD4+ T cells were isolated by negative selection with the EasySep CD4+ T cell isolation kit. Unexposed donor CD4+ T cells were tested for reactivity to SARS-CoV-2 S and N and four common cold coronavirus spike pools, as cell number allowed. PBMCs were separated from whole blood using Ficoll-Paque Plus gradient centrifugation and then either used fresh or cryopreserved at -140C. Each culture condition was generally run in triplicate wells. Leukapheresis product for the unexposed donors was purchased commercially.

Libraries were prepared through PCR. DNA from cultured CD4+ T cells was subjected to TCR sequencing with the Oncomine TCR Beta short-read assay at the Johns Hopkins FTIC core. The QIAamp micro DNA kit was used to extract genomic DNA from the cultured CD4+ T cells. The Oncomine TCR Beta libraries from cultured CD4+ T cells were pooled using unique dual indexes and then sequenced on an Illumina iSeq 100. The original pipeline was this. Non-productive sequences were removed, and CDR3s not starting with C, not ending with F or W, or shorter than 7 amino acids were discarded. Antigen-specific clonotypes were identified using the MANAFEST web application through comparison of peptide-stimulated wells with reference and other culture wells. An FDR below 0.05, an odds ratio above 5, and a productive frequency above 0.1% in at least two of three replicate wells were required for clones to be considered positive. Cross-reactive clonotypes were defined as significantly expanded in both SARS-CoV-2 spike wells and at least one common cold coronavirus spike condition. CDR3 homology was assessed with Levenshtein distances (stringdist) and unrooted phylogenetic trees (ape) in R version 3.6.1. TCRdb's own reprocessing of the public reads used fastp at Q25 and MiXCR and kept productive beta chains. Identical CDR3 proteins give one entry, which carries the most common genes and DNA. These V and J calls rely on TCRdb rather than the paper's analysis. This sample is represented by over 7,500 distinct CDR3 sequences; about 39% of them were singletons. Of the sample, 30% to 35% is held by the ten largest clones.

In this chain, TRBV7-9 is recombined with TRBJ2-7; 9 nucleotides in the junction match TRBD1. The TCR originated in a human donor in good health. The material sequenced was CD4+ T cells from blood, cultured in vitro. The DNA sequence reads TGTGCCAGCAGCTCCATAGTGACAGGGGGCTCCTACGAGCAGTACTTC. It encodes CASSSIVTGGSYEQYF.